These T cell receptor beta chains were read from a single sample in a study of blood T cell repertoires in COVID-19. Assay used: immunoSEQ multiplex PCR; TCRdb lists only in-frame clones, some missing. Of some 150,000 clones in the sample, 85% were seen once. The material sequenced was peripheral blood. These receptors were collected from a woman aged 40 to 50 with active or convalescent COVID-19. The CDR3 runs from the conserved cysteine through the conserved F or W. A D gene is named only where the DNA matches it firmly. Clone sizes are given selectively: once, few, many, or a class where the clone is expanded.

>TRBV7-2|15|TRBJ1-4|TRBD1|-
CASSLGTGGGEKLFF
TGTGCCAGCAGCTTAGGGACAGGGGGAGGTGAAAAACTGTTTTTT
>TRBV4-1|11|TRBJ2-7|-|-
CASSHKLEQYF
TGCGCCAGCAGCCACAAGCTCGAGCAGTACTTC
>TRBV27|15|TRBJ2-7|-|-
CASSLGSSLSYEQYF
TGTGCCAGCAGTTTAGGTTCTAGTTTGAGCTACGAGCAGTACTTC
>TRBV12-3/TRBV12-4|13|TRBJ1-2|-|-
CASSFTSNYGYTF
TGTGCCAGCAGTTTCACTTCTAACTATGGCTACACCTTC
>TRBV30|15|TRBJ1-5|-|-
CAWKGTGPLNQPQHF
TGTGCCTGGAAGGGAACAGGGCCCTTAAATCAGCCCCAGCATTTT
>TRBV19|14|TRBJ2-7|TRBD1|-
CASSSDRGRYEQYF
TGTGCCAGTAGCTCGGACAGGGGGCGGTACGAGCAGTACTTC
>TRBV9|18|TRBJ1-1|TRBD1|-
CASSVSTGGTPGDTEAFF
TGTGCCAGCAGCGTCTCGACAGGGGGCACCCCGGGCGACACTGAAGCTTTCTTT
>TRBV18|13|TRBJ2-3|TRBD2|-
CASSPPGGDTQYF
TGTGCCAGCTCACCCCCCGGGGGGGATACGCAGTATTTT
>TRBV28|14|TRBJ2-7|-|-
CASSVRQGGYEQYF
TGTGCCAGCAGTGTTCGGCAGGGCGGCTACGAGCAGTACTTC
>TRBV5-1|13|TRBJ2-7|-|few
CASRAPEGYEQYF
TGCGCCAGCAGAGCCCCGGAGGGCTACGAGCAGTACTTC
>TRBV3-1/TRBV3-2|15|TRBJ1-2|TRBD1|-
CASSQHTGGSDGYTF
TGTGCCAGCAGCCAACATACAGGGGGCTCTGATGGCTACACCTTC
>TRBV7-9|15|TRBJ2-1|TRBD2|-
CASSSGLAAVNEQFF
TGTGCCAGCAGCTCGGGACTAGCGGCGGTCAATGAGCAGTTCTTC
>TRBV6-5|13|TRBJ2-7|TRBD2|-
CASRPTSGYEQYF
TGTGCCAGCCGCCCGACTAGCGGCTACGAGCAGTACTTC
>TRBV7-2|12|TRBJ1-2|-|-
CASSLEGYGYTF
TGTGCCAGCAGCTTGGAGGGATATGGCTACACCTTC
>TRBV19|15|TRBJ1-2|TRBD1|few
CASSPNVAGGNGYTF
TGTGCCAGTAGTCCCAATGTGGCAGGGGGAAACGGCTACACCTTC
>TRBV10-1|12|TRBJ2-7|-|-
CASSEHGFEQYF
TGCGCCAGCAGTGAACACGGGTTCGAGCAGTACTTC
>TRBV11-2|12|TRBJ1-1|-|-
CASSLLLTEAFF
TGTGCCAGCAGCTTACTACTCACTGAAGCTTTCTTT
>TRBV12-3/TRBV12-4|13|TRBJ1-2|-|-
CASSLGRGYGYTF
TGTGCCAGCAGTTTAGGGCGAGGGTATGGCTACACCTTC
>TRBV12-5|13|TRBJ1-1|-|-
CASGFGMNTEAFF
TGTGCTAGTGGTTTCGGGATGAACACTGAAGCTTTCTTT
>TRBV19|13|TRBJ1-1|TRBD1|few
CASHRTGGTEAFF
TGTGCCAGCCATCGGACAGGAGGCACTGAAGCTTTCTTT
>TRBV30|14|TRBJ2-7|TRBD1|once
CAWIGTGGTYEQYF
TGTGCCTGGATCGGTACAGGGGGAACCTACGAGCAGTACTTC
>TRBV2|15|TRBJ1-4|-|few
CASSVERATNEKLFF
TGTGCCAGCAGCGTCGAGAGGGCAACTAATGAAAAACTGTTTTTT
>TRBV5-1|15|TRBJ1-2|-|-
CASSLYEAEDYGYTF
TGCGCCAGCAGCTTGTACGAGGCGGAGGACTATGGCTACACCTTC
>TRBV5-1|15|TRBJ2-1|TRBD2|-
CASSPRLAGNNEQFF
TGCGCCAGCAGCCCCAGACTAGCGGGAAACAATGAGCAGTTCTTC
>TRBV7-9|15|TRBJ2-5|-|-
CASSLMGQEKETQYF
TGTGCCAGCAGCCTAATGGGGCAGGAGAAAGAGACCCAGTACTTC